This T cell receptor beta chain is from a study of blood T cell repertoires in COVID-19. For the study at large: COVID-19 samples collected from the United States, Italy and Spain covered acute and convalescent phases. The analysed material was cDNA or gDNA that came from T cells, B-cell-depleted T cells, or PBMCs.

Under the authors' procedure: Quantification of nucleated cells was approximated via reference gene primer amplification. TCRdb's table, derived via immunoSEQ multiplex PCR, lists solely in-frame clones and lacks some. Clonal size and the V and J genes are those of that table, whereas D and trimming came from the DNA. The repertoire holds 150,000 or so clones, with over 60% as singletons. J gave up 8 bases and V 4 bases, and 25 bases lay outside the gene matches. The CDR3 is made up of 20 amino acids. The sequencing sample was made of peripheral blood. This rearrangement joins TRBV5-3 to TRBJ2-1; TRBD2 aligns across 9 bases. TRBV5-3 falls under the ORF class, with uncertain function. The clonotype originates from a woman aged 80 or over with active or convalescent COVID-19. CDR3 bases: TGTGCCAGAAGCCCCAAACTAGGCAAAATCCGAGCGGGGGGCCGGGATGAGCAGTTCTTC. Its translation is CARSPKLGKIRAGGRDEQFF.